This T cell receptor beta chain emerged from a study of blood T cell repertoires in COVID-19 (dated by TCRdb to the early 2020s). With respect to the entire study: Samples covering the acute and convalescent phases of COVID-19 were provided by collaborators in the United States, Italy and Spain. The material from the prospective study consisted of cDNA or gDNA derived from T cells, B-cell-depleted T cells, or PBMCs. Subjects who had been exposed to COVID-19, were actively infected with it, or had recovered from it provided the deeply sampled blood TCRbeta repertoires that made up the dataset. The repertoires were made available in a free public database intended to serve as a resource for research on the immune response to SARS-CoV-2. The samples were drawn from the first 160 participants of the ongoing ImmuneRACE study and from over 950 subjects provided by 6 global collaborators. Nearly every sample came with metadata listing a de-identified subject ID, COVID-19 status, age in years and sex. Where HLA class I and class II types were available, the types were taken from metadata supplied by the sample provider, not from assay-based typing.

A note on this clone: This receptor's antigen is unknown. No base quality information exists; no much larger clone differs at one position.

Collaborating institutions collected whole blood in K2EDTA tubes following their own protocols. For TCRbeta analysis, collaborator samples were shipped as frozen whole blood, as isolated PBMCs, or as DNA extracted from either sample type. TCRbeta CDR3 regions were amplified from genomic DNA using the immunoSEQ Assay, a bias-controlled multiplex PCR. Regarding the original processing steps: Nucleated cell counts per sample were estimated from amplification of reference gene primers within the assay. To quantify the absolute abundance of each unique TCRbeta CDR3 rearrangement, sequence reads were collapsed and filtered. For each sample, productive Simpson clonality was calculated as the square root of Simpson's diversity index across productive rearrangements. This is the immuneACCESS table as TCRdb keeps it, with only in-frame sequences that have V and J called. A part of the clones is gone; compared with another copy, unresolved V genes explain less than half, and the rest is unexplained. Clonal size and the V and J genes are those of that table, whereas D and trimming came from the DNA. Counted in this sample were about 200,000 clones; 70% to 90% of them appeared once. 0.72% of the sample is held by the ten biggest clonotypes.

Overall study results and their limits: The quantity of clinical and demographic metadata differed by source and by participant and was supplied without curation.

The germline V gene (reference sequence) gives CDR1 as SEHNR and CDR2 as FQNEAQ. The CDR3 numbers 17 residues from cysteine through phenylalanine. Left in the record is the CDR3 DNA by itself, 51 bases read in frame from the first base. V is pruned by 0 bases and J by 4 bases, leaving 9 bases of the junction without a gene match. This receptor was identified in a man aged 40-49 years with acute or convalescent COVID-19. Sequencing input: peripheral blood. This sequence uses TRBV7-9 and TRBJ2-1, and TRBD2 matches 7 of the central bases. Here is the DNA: TGTGCCAGCAGCTTAGCCCTTACTAGCGAGGCTTACAATGAGCAGTTCTTC. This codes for CASSLALTSEAYNEQFF.